Presented here are 19 T cell receptor beta chains from one specimen sequenced in a study of T cell clones after liver transplantation. The protocol was immunoSEQ multiplex PCR, while the TCRdb copy is restricted to in-frame clones and leaves out a portion. The sample records 65,000 to 90,000 clones, about 88% being singletons. The sequenced sample was CD4+ T cells from blood, obtained before liver transplant. The receptors derive from a human donor who received a liver transplant.

CDR3 sequence reads: CASSLDYTNYEQYF. The CDR3 nucleotides are TGTGCCAGCAGCTTGGACTACACTAACTACGAGCAGTACTTC. V is TRBV5-5 and J is TRBJ2-7; D is undetermined. CDR1 is SGHKS, CDR2 YYEKEE, per germline (reference sequence). This CDR3 spans 14 amino acids. V lost 0 bases and J lost 3, with 10 bases in between.

The J gene is TRBJ2-3, the V gene TRBV7-2, with TRBD1 matching 9 bases. The CDR3 has 15 amino acids. CDR1 and CDR2 (germline): SGHTA, FQGNSA. Trimming at V came to 1 base and at J to 1 base, leaving 0 bases not matched to a gene. The CDR3 loop reads CASSLDRGRTDTQYF. CDR3 bases: TGTGCCAGCAGCTTAGACAGGGGGCGCACAGATACGCAGTATTTT.

This rearrangement joins TRBV7-2 to TRBJ2-1; 8 bases line up with TRBD2. Trimming removed 5 bases from V and 6 bases from J; junction bases left unmatched: 3. This CDR3 comprises 13 residues. Germline V CDR1 and CDR2: SGHTA, FQGNSA. CDR3 DNA: TGTGCCAGCAGCCCCGGGACTAGCAATGAGCAGTTCTTC. Protein: CASSPGTSNEQFF.

The chain joins TRBV5-1 to TRBJ2-1, with a possible D match to TRBD1 (5 bases). This CDR3 is built from 15 residues. CDR1 is SGHRS, CDR2 YFSETQ, per germline. Deletions cut 7 bases from V and 7 bases from J, with 21 bases between. The CDR3 loop reads CASRPAGLEGNEQFF. As DNA, the CDR3 is TGCGCCAGCCGCCCCGCAGGGCTTGAAGGGAATGAGCAGTTCTTC.

The chain joins TRBV19 to TRBJ2-7; tentative D call: TRBD2 (6 bases). Trimming cost V 5 bases and J 5 bases, with 19 bases left between them. From germline, CDR1 is LNHDA and CDR2 SQIVND (reference sequence). The CDR3 runs to 15 residues. The CDR3 DNA follows: TGTGCCAGTAGTTTAGCGGCAGACCCTATCCACGAGCAGTACTTC. This codes for CASSLAADPIHEQYF.

This clone showed up just a few times. The chain recombines TRBV7-3 with TRBJ2-1, with 12 bases that match TRBD1. V gave up 5 bases and J gave up 4 bases; unmatched junction bases: 24. The CDR3 is 22 residues long. CDR1 is SGHTA, CDR2 FQGTGA, per germline. The CDR3 region is CASSPTTPGQGAQTPLYNEQFF. CDR3 in DNA: TGTGCCAGCAGCCCAACAACCCCGGGACAGGGGGCTCAAACCCCCCTTTACAATGAGCAGTTCTTC. The variable domain in full, completed from reference TRBV7-3 and TRBJ2-1, reads GAGVSQTPSNKVTEKGKYVELRCDPISGHTALYWYRQSLGQGPEFLIYFQGTGAADDSGLPNDRFFAVRPEGSVSTLKIQRTERGDSAVYLCASSPTTPGQGAQTPLYNEQFFGPGTRLTVL.

This clone was counted a single time. The rearrangement joins TRBV7-6 to TRBJ2-7; possible D gene TRBD2, 6 bases. The CDR3 is 13 residues long. Germline V gene data show CDR1 as SGHVS and CDR2 as FNYEAQ. Trimming shortened V by 1 base and J by 3 bases, and 7 bases separated the two germline ends. The CDR3 loop reads CASSLGRGYEQYF. CDR3 bases: TGTGCCAGCAGCTTAGGGAGGGGCTACGAGCAGTACTTC.

With respect to this clone: Mismatch with germline at one junction end may stem from a read error. V is TRBV29-1 and J is TRBJ1-1; no reliable D call. Germline V gene data show CDR1 as SQVTM and CDR2 as ANQGSEA. CDR3 length equals 9 residues. As DNA, the CDR3 is TGCAGCGCCTCGGAGGGAGGGAACTTT. Encoded protein: CSASEGGNF.

V gene TRBV4-3 combines with J gene TRBJ2-1; maybe TRBD1 (6 bases). The CDR3 has 15 residues. Germline CDR1 is LGHNA and CDR2 is YSLEER. Between the trimmed V and J ends, which lost 4 bases and 0 bases, there was a span of 10 bases. CDR3 in DNA: TGCGCCAGCAGCCTGACAGGAAACTCCTACAATGAGCAGTTCTTC. This encodes CASSLTGNSYNEQFF.

The J gene is TRBJ1-1, the V gene TRBV19; no clear D gene. Germline V CDR1 and CDR2: LNHDA, SQIVND (reference sequence). CDR3 length: 13 residues. V was cut by 7 bases and J by 6 bases, with 15 bases left in between. CDR3 nucleotide sequence: TGTGCCAGTACCCCCCGATTGGGGTCTGAAGCTTTCTTT. Its protein product is CASTPRLGSEAFF.

The rearrangement uses TRBV30 and TRBJ2-2; 9 bases align to TRBD1. CDR3 length: 15 residues. Germline CDR1 reads GTSNPN; CDR2 reads SVGIG (reference sequence). The V segment lost 5 bases and the J segment 6 bases; nucleotides outside the gene matches: 10. CDR3 coding DNA: TGTGCCTGGCATACAGGGGGCAAGAAATCCGGGGAGCTGTTTTTT. Translated, it gives CAWHTGGKKSGELFF.

The chain has TRBV9 and TRBJ2-2; D possibly corresponds to TRBD2 (7 bases). Germline V gene lookup returns CDR1 SGDLS and CDR2 YYNGEE. Trimming cost V 2 bases and J 4 bases, with 15 bases left between them. This CDR3 has 16 amino acids. CDR3 in amino acids: CASSVRPGGFTGELFF. The CDR3, as DNA: TGTGCCAGCAGCGTCAGACCGGGGGGCTTCACCGGGGAGCTGTTTTTT.

V and J are TRBV28 and TRBJ2-6; D might be TRBD2 (5 bases). Trimming took off 7 bases at V and 0 bases at J, with 10 bases between the two ends. This CDR3 has 15 residues. CDR1 and CDR2 from the germline V gene are MDHEN and SYDVKM. CDR3 coding DNA: TGTGCCAGCAAAGACGGAGGCTCTGGGGCCAACGTCCTGACTTTC. Residues: CASKDGGSGANVLTF.

The chain combines TRBV7-2 with TRBJ2-5; D is unresolved. V lost 3 bases and J lost 1, with 6 bases in between. Germline V gene lookup returns CDR1 SGHTA and CDR2 FQGNSA. CDR3 size: 13 residues. The CDR3 spells CASSFYGQETQYF. CDR3 bases: TGTGCCAGCAGCTTCTACGGCCAAGAGACCCAGTACTTC. The full variable domain, completed using reference TRBV7-2 and TRBJ2-5, is GAGVSQSPSNKVTEKGKDVELRCDPISGHTALYWYRQSLGQGLEFLIYFQGNSAPDKSGLPSDRFSAERTGGSVSTLTIQRTQQEDSAVYLCASSFYGQETQYFGPGTRLLVL.

The genes are TRBV19 and TRBJ1-4, with D hard to call. Deletions cut 7 bases from V and 7 bases from J, with 13 bases between. Germline V gives CDR1 LNHDA, CDR2 SQIVND (reference sequence). This CDR3 region has 13 residues. The DNA of the CDR3 is TGTGCCAGTACCCAGAAGCCGTCTGAAAAACTGTTTTTT. This sequence encodes CASTQKPSEKLFF.

This clone was seen once. This sequence joins TRBV6-5 and TRBJ2-5; either TRBD1 or TRBD2 may fit D (5 bases each). CDR1 is MNHEY and CDR2 is SVGAGI in the germline V gene. The V and J ends lost 0 bases and 3 bases respectively, with 5 bases between them. This CDR3 spans 13 amino acids. CDR3 residues: CASSYSGEETQYF. Here the CDR3 DNA reads TGTGCCAGCAGTTACTCGGGGGAAGAGACCCAGTACTTC.

This rearrangement joins TRBV2 to TRBJ2-1, with D uncertain. V was clipped by 4 bases and J by 7 bases, with 5 bases between them. This CDR3 spans 11 amino acids. The V gene's germline CDR1 is SNHLY and CDR2 FYNNEI. The CDR3 protein is CASSAENEQFF. The CDR3 DNA reads as TGTGCCAGCAGTGCGGAGAATGAGCAGTTCTTC.

The chain links TRBV11-2 to TRBJ2-1; D tentatively reads TRBD1 or TRBD2 (5 bases each). The CDR3 spans 16 residues. The germline V and J ends were trimmed by 0 bases and 10 bases, with 19 bases remaining between them. Germline values: CDR1 SGHAT, CDR2 FQNNGV. Here the CDR3 DNA reads TGTGCCAGCAGCTTAGATCAGGGACGAACAAGGGTGGAGCAGTTCTTC. It encodes CASSLDQGRTRVEQFF.

The genes are TRBV7-9 and TRBJ1-4; D might be TRBD1 (6 bases). The germline V gene encodes CDR1 SEHNR and CDR2 FQNEAQ (reference sequence). Trimming left V 5 bases short and J 0 bases short, with 10 bases between. The CDR3 is 15 residues long. CDR3 amino acids: CASSIRGATNEKLFF. The CDR3 bases are TGTGCCAGCAGCATAAGGGGGGCAACTAATGAAAAACTGTTTTTT.